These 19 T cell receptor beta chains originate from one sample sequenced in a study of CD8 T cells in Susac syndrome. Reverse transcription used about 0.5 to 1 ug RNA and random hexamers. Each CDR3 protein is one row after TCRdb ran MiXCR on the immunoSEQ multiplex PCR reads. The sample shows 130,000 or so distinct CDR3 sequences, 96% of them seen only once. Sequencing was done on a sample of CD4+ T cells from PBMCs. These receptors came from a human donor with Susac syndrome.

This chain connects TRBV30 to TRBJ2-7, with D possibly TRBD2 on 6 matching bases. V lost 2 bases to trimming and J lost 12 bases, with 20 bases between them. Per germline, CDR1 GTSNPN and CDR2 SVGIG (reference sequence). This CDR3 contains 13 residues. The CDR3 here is CAWSISGRVVRYF. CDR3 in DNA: TGTGCCTGGAGTATTAGCGGAAGGGTCGTACGGTACTTC.

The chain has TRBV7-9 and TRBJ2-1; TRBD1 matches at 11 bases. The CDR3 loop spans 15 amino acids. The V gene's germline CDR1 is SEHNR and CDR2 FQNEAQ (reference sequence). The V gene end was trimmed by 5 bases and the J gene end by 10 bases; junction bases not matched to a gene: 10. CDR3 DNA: TGTGCCAGCAGCAAACCGGGACAGGGGGGGATAGAGCAGTTCTTC. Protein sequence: CASSKPGQGGIEQFF.

The CDR3 DNA reads as TGCAGTGCTGACCAAAGGAGGTCAGAGACCCAGTACTTC. Amino acid sequence: CSADQRRSETQYF. The chain combines TRBV20-1 with TRBJ2-5; a weak D match, TRBD2 (5 bases). The germline V gene has CDR1 DFQATT and CDR2 SNEGSKA (reference sequence). V was shortened by 5 bases and J by 4 bases, with 14 bases between the two germline ends. The CDR3 has 13 residues.

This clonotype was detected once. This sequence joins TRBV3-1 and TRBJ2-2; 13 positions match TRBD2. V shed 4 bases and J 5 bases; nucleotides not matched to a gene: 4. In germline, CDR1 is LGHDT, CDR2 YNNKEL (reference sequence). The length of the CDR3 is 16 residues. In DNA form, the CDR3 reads TGTGCCAGCAGCCTAAGGACTAGCGGGAGTACCGGGGAGCTGTTTTTT. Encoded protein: CASSLRTSGSTGELFF.

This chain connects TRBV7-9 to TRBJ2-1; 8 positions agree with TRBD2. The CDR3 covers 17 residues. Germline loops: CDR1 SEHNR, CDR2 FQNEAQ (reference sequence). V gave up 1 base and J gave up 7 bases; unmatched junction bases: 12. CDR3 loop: CASSLGTGTRNKNEQFF. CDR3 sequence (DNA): TGTGCCAGCAGCTTAGGCACCGGGACTAGAAATAAAAATGAGCAGTTCTTC.

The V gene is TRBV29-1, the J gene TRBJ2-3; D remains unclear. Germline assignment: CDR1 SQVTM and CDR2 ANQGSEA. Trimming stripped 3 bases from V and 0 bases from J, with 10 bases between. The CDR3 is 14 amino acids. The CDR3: CSVEWQFSTDTQYF. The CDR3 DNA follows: TGCAGCGTTGAGTGGCAGTTCAGCACAGATACGCAGTATTTT.

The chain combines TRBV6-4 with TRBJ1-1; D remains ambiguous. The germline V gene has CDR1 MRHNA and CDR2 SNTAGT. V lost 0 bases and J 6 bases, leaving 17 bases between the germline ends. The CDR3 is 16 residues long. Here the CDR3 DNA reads TGTGCCAGCAGTGACTCGATCCGTAACGATTTAGCTGAAGCTTTCTTT. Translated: CASSDSIRNDLAEAFF.

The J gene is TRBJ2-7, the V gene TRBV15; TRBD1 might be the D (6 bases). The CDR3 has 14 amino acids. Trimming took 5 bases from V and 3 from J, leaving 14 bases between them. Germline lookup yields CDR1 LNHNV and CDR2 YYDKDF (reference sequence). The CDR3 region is CATSPRMDSYEQYF. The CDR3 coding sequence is TGTGCCACCAGCCCCAGGATGGACAGCTACGAGCAGTACTTC.

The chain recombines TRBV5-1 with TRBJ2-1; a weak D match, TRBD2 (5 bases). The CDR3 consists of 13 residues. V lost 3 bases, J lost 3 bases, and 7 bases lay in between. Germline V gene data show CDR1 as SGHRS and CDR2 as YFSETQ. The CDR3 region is CASSYDYYNEQFF. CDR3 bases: TGCGCCAGCAGCTACGACTACTACAATGAGCAGTTCTTC.

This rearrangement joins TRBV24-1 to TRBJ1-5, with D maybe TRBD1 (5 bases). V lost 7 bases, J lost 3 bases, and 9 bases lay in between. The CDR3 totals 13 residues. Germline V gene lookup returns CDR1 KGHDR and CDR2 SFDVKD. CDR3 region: CATRAGDNQPQHF. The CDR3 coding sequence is TGTGCCACCAGGGCGGGGGACAATCAGCCCCAGCATTTT.

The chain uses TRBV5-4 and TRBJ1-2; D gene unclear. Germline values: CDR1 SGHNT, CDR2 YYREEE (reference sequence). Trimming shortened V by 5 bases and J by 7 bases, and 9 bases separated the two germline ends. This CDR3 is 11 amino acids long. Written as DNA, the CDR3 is TGTGCCAGCAGGGGTGACTCTGGCTACACCTTC. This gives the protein CASRGDSGYTF.

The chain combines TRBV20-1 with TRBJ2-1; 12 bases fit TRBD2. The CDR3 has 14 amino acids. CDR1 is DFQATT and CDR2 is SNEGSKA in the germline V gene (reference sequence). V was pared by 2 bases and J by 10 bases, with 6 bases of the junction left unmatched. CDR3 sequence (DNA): TGCAGTGCTAGACTAGCGGGAGGGCCAGGAGAGCAGTTCTTC. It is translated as CSARLAGGPGEQFF.

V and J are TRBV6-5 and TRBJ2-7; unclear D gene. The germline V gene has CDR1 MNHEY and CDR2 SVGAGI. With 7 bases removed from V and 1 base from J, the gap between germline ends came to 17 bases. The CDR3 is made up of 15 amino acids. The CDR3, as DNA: TGTGCCAGCACCCCCTGGCTAAGGCATTCCTACGAGCAGTACTTC. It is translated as CASTPWLRHSYEQYF.

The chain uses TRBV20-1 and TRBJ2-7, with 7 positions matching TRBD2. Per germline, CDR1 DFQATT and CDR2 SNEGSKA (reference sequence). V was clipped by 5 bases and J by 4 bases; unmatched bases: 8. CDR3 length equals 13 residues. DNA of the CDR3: TGCAGTGCTCTGCGGGAGTCCGTGTACGAGCAGTACTTC. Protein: CSALRESVYEQYF.

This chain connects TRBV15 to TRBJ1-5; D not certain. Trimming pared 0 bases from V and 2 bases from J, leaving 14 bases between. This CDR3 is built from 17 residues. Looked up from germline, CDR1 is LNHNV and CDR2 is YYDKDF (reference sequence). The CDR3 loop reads CATSRDMIPGGNQPQHF. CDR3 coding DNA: TGTGCCACCAGCAGAGATATGATCCCCGGTGGCAATCAGCCCCAGCATTTT.

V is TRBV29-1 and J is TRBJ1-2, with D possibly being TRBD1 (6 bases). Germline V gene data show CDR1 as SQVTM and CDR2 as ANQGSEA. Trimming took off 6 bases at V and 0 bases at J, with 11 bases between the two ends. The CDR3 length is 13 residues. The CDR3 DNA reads TGCAGCGTGACGACAGGCACTAACTATGGCTACACCTTC. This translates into CSVTTGTNYGYTF.

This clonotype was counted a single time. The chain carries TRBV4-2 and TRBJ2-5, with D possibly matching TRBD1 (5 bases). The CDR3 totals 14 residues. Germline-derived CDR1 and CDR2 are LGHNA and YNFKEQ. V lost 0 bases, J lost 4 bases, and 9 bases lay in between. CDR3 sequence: CASSQEGRAETQYF. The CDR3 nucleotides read TGTGCCAGCAGCCAAGAAGGCAGGGCAGAGACCCAGTACTTC.

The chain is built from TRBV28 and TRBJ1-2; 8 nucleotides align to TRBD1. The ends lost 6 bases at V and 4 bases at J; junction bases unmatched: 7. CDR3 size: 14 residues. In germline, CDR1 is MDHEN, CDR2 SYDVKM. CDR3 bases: TGTGCCAGCAGGCCGGGACAGGCGATCTATGGCTACACCTTC. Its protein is CASRPGQAIYGYTF.

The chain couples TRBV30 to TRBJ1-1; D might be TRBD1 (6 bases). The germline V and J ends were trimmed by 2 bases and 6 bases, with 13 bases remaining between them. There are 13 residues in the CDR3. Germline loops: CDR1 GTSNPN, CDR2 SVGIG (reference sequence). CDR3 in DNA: TGTGCCTGGAGTCGAACAGGGACGGCTGAAGCTTTCTTT. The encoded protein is CAWSRTGTAEAFF. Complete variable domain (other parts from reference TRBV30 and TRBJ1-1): SQTIHQWPATLVQPVGSPLSLECTVEGTSNPNLYWYRQAAGRGLQLLFYSVGIGQISSEVPQNLSASRPQDRQFILSSKKLLLSDSGFYLCAWSRTGTAEAFFGQGTRLTVV.